This T cell receptor (beta chain) is from a study of shared clonotypes between healthy human individuals. About 30,000 T cell genomes, or roughly 200 ng DNA, went into the sorted-subset replicate PCRs. Sequencing was performed with immunoSEQ multiplex PCR; in TCRdb, only in-frame clones are kept and a portion is missing. The data contain some 2.1 million clones, around 95% of them seen just once; the ten biggest clones take up more than 0.1%. The V segment lost 4 bases and the J segment 4 bases; nucleotides outside the gene matches: 7. CDR1 and CDR2 from the germline V gene are SGHTA and FQGNSA. The CDR3 has 15 residues.

The chain couples TRBV7-2 to TRBJ2-7, with 10 positions matching TRBD2. The specimen sequenced was naive CD4+ T cells sorted from blood. The subset was: CD45RA+ positively selected. This receptor was identified in a man aged 18 to 30 in good health. Here the CDR3 DNA reads TGTGCCAGCAGCTCCGACGGGACTAGCGTGTACGAGCAGTACTTC. It is translated as CASSSDGTSVYEQYF.